A single TCR beta chain is shown here with its context. The clone's antigen remains unknown. Base qualities were left out, and no much larger clone turns up one base away. CDR1 is given as SGDLS and CDR2 as YYNGEE, both from the germline V gene. The CDR3 covers 14 residues, taking in both the cysteine and the phenylalanine. The entry retains the CDR3 DNA only, 42 bases that are in frame from base 1. V sheds 2 bases and J sheds 4 bases, leaving 9 bases between their ends. This sample was taken from a study of cytomegalovirus exposure and HLA in healthy donors (dated by TCRdb to the late 2010s). About the investigation overall: According to an earlier analysis of 450 to 650 of the donors, 150 million to 200 million T cells yielded some 120 million unique TCR beta sequences and approximately 280 Gb of sequence data. Among the roughly 430 genotyped donors, around 81% belonged to the genetic ancestry cluster associated with self-reported Caucasian donors. Using immunosequencing, the study profiled T cell repertoires from about 620 subjects and related those repertoires to cytomegalovirus serostatus. Donor age, sex, ethnicity and CMV serostatus were compiled alongside the repertoire data. To predict cytomegalovirus infection status, the study brought together high-throughput TCR immunosequencing, statistical association of individual TCRs with disease status, and machine learning. About 280 gigabases of sequencing data and tens of millions of unique TCR sequences made up an early release that covered about 640 HLA-typed donors. To study patterns of TCR occurrence, a later analysis re-analyzed previously published TCR beta repertoires from more than 550 donors and added high-resolution HLA genotyping. Typing coverage varied by locus: roughly 629-630 donors for A, B, C, DRB1 and DQB1; around 560 for DQA1; approximately 610 for DPA1; roughly 450 for DPB1. Rather than drawing on any new phenotypic data, the later analysis identified candidate immune exposures from TCR beta sequences and the way those sequences occurred across donors. Along with the approximately 700-subject first cohort, a separate validation cohort of over a hundred different subjects was used. An earlier analysis of roughly 600 of the donors used high-throughput TCR beta sequencing to judge whether each TCR beta V gene segment behaved as functional or pseudogenic. The aim of the study was to test whether cataloging public T cell receptors could identify signatures of past pathogen exposure. All discovery cohort repertoires had been generated on a single sequencing platform. Both class I and class II loci were covered by HLA typing, at four-digit resolution. Among 300 to 500 genotyped donors of the cohort, an average of approximately 200,000 unique TCR beta nucleotide sequences was sequenced per donor, of which about 18% were non-productive. In a later genetic analysis, genome-wide SNP genotypes for about three fifths of the roughly 670 donors were used, and that subset was treated as a discovery cohort. Roughly 5 DR-DQ haplotypes were handled as single units for association and clustering because linkage in the cohort was strong. The paper's findings and limits, for the study overall: The authors suggested that the approach could potentially be generalized to other disease states and immunological phenotypes. The sequencing pipeline was judged likely to have produced a cluster of highly shared sequence variants as a technical artifact. Assigning TCR associations to individual alleles was difficult when HLA alleles, especially DR and DQ, strongly co-occurred. HLA typing was unavailable for some donors at each locus, so association tests used only the typed subset. According to a later analysis, parvovirus B19, influenza, CMV and Epstein-Barr virus appeared linked to several top co-occurrence clusters. A later analysis found that HLA-associated TCR beta chains were more clonally expanded and had lower generation probabilities than equally common non-associated chains. Immune exposure information for the cohort was limited to CMV serostatus. According to a later genetic analysis, donors in an Asian-associated ancestry cluster had fewer N-insertions in productive TCRs than the approximately 670-donor mean. The classifier was reported to diagnose cytomegalovirus status with high specificity and sensitivity in both the original and validation cohorts. An association between a missense DCLRE1C variant and V-gene and J-gene trimming of TCR beta chains was found in a later genetic analysis and replicated in an independent cohort. In a later analysis, the rate of TCR association differed among HLA loci, with DRB1 alleles having the most associated TCRs and HLA-C alleles having the fewest. A further reported finding was that TCR beta sequences accurately predicted the HLA-A and HLA-B alleles for most subjects in the first cohort. Seventeen rarely observed V segments, including chromosome 9 orphons, were excluded from the earlier analysis of a few hundred of the donors because counts were too low. While some public TCRs were present in many individuals, most TCR sequences turned up only very rarely across donors. In an earlier analysis of some 640 of the donors, most TCR beta V segments were observed in productive rearrangements about 90% or about 30% of the time, broadly matching IMGT annotations. This cohort had only TCR beta chains sequenced, and the lack of alpha or paired-chain data limited which features could be detected. Some IMGT-functional V segments, including TRBV6-2 and TRBV6-3, could not be told apart with the 87-base-pair reads, so those segments were excluded. In a later analysis, about 16,000 TCR beta sequences were associated with specific HLA alleles at a false discovery rate of 0.05. In vitro tests confirmed that three of the cytomegalovirus-associated TCR beta chains recognize cytomegalovirus antigens. In the study, about 150 TCR beta chains were listed as associated with cytomegalovirus. Correlated functional status among segregating V segments might reflect linkage disequilibrium, but an unknown experimental factor could not be ruled out. In a later analysis, most CMV-associated TCR beta chains were found to appear HLA-restricted, with HLA associations seemingly driven largely by CMV exposure. The presence/absence analyses assumed that sequencing depth was roughly uniform across donors, and that assumption may not be true.

In total, 666 healthy bone marrow donors made up the cohort. All cohort members were sampled while nominally healthy, although unrecorded immune exposures were likely present. The donor tested CMV seropositive, placing the donor among the roughly 300 seropositive members of the cohort. Every donor gave a peripheral blood sample, and the peripheral blood mononuclear cells from that sample were used for TCR beta sequencing. The Qiagen DNeasy Blood Extraction Kit was used to extract genomic DNA from the blood cell samples. The library relied on the immunoSEQ multiplex PCR assay. For the multiplex PCR, a mixture combining 60 forward primers for TCR Vbeta segments and 13 reverse primers for TCR Jbeta segments was used. The CDR3 region of rearranged TCR beta genes was amplified from genomic DNA by a multiplex PCR assay. The Illumina HiSeq System was used to sequence the amplified TCR beta libraries as 87-base-pair reads. For the original study's pipeline: A later analysis tallied roughly 76 million unique TCR beta chains across the approximately 670 repertoires, and about 10 million of those chains were shared by two or more donors. A nearest-neighbor algorithm error-corrected the raw reads and collapsed the reads into unique sequences, merging closely related sequences to remove PCR and sequencing errors. V, D and J gene segments were assigned by aligning CDR3 sequences to IMGT reference sequences. For a sequence to be retained, a match of at least six nucleotides was required to both a V gene segment and a J gene segment. A rearrangement counted as productive if the CDR3 had no stop codons and remained in frame with V and J, and every other rearrangement counted as non-productive. CDR3 was defined by IMGT convention, running from the second conserved V-encoded cysteine to the conserved J-encoded phenylalanine. Sequences without an unambiguous match to a single V gene segment were excluded from the earlier analysis of 450 to 750 of the donors. An earlier analysis of some 610 of the donors called V segments functional above 56.7% productive rearrangements and segregating when the between-donor standard deviation exceeded 5%. A statistical classification framework was developed to diagnose cytomegalovirus status using the catalog of TCR beta chain sequences. A later analysis assigned V and J genes by comparing TCR nucleotide sequences with IMGT/GENE-DB human TR gene sequences. A later analysis assigned CDR3 sequences and most-parsimonious VDJ recombination scenarios with the TCRdist pipeline. In a later analysis, each TCR beta chain was defined by its CDR3 amino acid sequence together with its V-gene family, and reads without a unique V-gene family were excluded. To address suspected cross-contamination and a sequencing artifact, a later analysis removed approximately 600 highly shared, low-generation-probability nucleotide sequences. In a later analysis, a clonal expansion index for each public chain was calculated from normalized within-repertoire ranks of inferred template counts. A later analysis computed generation probabilities with a VDJ recombination model fitted to out-of-frame rearrangements, and checked the results against IGoR. In a later analysis, TCR-TCR, TCR-HLA and TCR-CMV co-occurrence was scored with hypergeometric tests, and a repertoire-size bias correction was applied to TCR pairs. A later analysis estimated false discovery rates by permuting HLA or CMV assignments 20 times. In a later analysis, co-occurring TCRs were grouped using DBSCAN, with TCRdist sequence similarity added in when clustering inside HLA-allele-positive subsets. Repertoires with fewer than 30,000 or more than 120,000 public chains, plus five repertoires with anomalous nucleotide sharing, were excluded from co-occurrence clustering. TCRdb's version of the immuneACCESS table is confined to in-frame rearrangements and falls short of the full clone set. An unresolved V gene accounts for under half of the shortfall where checked; the remainder is of unknown origin. The V and J calls and clone size are taken from that table; D and trimming were inferred from the DNA. The sample yields 100,000 to 150,000 clones; 60% to 80% were counted once. 2.6% of the sample belongs to the ten largest clones.

Recombination connected TRBV9 to TRBJ1-4; TRBD1 might be the D gene, on 5 matching bases. The material sequenced was PBMCs. The sequence was obtained from an older woman in good health and CMV-seropositive. The sequence in DNA is TGTGCCAGCAGCGTGGGGCAGATTAATGAAAAACTGTTTTTT. This codes for CASSVGQINEKLFF. With all but the CDR3 taken from the reference TRBV9 and TRBJ1-4 genes, the full variable domain is: DSGVTQTPKHLITATGQRVTLRCSPRSGDLSVYWYQQSLDQGLQFLIQYYNGEERAKGNILERFSAQQFPDLHSELNLSSLELGDSALYFCASSVGQINEKLFFGSGTQLSVL.